The clone carrying this T cell receptor beta chain was picked up a small number of times. Its specificity is unknown. Absence of ophthalmopathy within 18 months of follow-up defined stable hyperthyroidism. Hyperthyroidism patients had new diagnoses, durations under 2 months, and ages of 18 to 65. Clinicians diagnosed using symptoms, serum thyroxine, TRAb, thyroid ultrasound and orbital computed tomography. This sample is part of a study of Graves' ophthalmopathy and Graves' hyperthyroidism. Study observations and caveats: Most expanded thyroid clonotypes above 0.001 frequency also appeared in blood.

Per the germline V gene, CDR1 is SGHTA and CDR2 is FQGNSA. The CDR3 is made up of 14 amino acids. V was shortened by 5 bases and J by 10 bases, with 15 bases between the two germline ends. Transcripts of RNA were the source for amplifying TCR beta CDR3 regions. HTBI primers served in a first-round RT-PCR, which a second-round multiplex PCR followed. TCRdb re-called the multiplex PCR reads through MiXCR, storing one row per CDR3 protein. The table has hundreds of thousands of distinct CDR3 sequences, approximately 15% seen once; the top ten hold 7%. The chain joins TRBV7-2 to TRBJ1-6; D unresolved. The sample taken for sequencing was peripheral blood. The source is a woman between 18 and 30 years old with stable Graves' hyperthyroidism. DNA of the CDR3: TGTGCCAGCAGCCAGAGTATTAAAGGATCACCCCTCCACTTT. Its protein is CASSQSIKGSPLHF.